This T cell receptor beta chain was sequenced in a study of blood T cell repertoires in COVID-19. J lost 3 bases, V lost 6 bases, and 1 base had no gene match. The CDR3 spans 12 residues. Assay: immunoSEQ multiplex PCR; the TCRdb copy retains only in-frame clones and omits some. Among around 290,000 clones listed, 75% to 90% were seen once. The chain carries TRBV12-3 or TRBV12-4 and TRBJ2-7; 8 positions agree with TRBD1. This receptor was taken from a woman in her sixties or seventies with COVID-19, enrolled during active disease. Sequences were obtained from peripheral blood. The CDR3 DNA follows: TGTGCCAGCAGGACAGGGGTCTACGAGCAGTACTTC. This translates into CASRTGVYEQYF.